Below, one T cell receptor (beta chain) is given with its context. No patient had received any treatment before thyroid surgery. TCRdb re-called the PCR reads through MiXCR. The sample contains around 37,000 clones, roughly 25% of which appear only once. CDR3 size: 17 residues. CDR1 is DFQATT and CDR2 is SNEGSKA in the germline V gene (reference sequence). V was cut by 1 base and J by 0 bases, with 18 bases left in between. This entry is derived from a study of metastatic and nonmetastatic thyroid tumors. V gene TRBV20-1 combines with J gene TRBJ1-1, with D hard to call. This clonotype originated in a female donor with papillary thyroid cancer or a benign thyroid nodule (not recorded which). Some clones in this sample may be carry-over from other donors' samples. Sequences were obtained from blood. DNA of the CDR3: TGCAGTGCTAGAGGGTATAGAGCCGGGAGCATGAACACTGAAGCTTTCTTT. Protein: CSARGYRAGSMNTEAFF.